Each of the 20 T cell receptor beta chains below was sequenced from the same sample in a study of blood T cell repertoires in COVID-19. TCRdb's table, derived via immunoSEQ multiplex PCR, lists solely in-frame clones and lacks some. The top ten clones hold around 1.4% of a sample with a few hundred thousand clones, 70% to 90% of them seen once. Sequencing was carried out using peripheral blood. These receptor sequences come from a man older than 75 with acute or convalescent COVID-19.

The V call is TRBV18, the J call TRBJ2-5, with no clear D. V lost 2 bases and J 5 bases, leaving 9 bases between the germline ends. This CDR3 is 13 amino acids long. In germline, CDR1 is KGHSH, CDR2 LQKENI. For the CDR3, the DNA is TGTGCCAGCTCACCAGAGATGGAGGAGACCCAGTACTTC. Encoded protein: CASSPEMEETQYF.

The chain is built from TRBV5-1 and TRBJ2-5, with 11 positions matching TRBD2. CDR1 is SGHRS, CDR2 YFSETQ, per germline. Losses at the gene ends were 4 bases for V and 1 base for J; bases not matched to a gene: 3. The CDR3 sequence is 15 residues long. CDR3 in DNA: TGCGCCAGCAGCCTTAGCGGGAGGGCCCAAGAGACCCAGTACTTC. Its protein product is CASSLSGRAQETQYF.

With respect to this clone: One end of the junction does not line up with germline, which may come from a read error. The chain employs TRBV6-5 and TRBJ1-3, with a possible D match to TRBD1 (5 bases). The CDR3 totals 15 residues. Per the germline V gene, CDR1 is MNHEY and CDR2 is SVGAGI. This chain's CDR3 is CASSYSSSAAGAVHF. CDR3 sequence (DNA): TGTGCCAGCAGTTACTCATCAAGCGCTGCTGGGGCCGTTCATTTT.

The rearrangement uses TRBV15 and TRBJ2-1; 16 bases fit TRBD2. The CDR3 contains 15 residues. Germline trimming cut 6 bases from V and 12 bases from J; bases unmatched to any gene: 8. In germline, CDR1 is LNHNV, CDR2 YYDKDF (reference sequence). CDR3 in DNA: TGTGCCACCAGTACTGGGACTAGCGGGAGGGAGGGGCAGTTCTTC. Translated: CATSTGTSGREGQFF.

This sequence joins TRBV7-6 and TRBJ2-7; 8 nucleotides match TRBD2. After removal of 3 bases from V and 0 bases from J, the junction contained 7 bases not matched to a gene. CDR1 and CDR2 from the germline V gene are SGHVS and FNYEAQ. The CDR3 sequence is 16 residues long. The chain's CDR3 is CASSFRVSGSSYEQYF. The CDR3 coding sequence is TGTGCCAGCAGCTTCCGAGTCAGCGGGAGCTCCTACGAGCAGTACTTC.

The chain carries TRBV6-4 and TRBJ1-4, with D tentatively TRBD1 (5 bases). From germline, CDR1 is MRHNA and CDR2 SNTAGT. The CDR3 runs 12 residues. V was cut by 8 bases and J by 5 bases, with 9 bases left in between. CDR3: CASSRENEKLFF. CDR3 nucleotide sequence: TGTGCCAGCTCCAGGGAAAATGAAAAACTGTTTTTT.

This chain joins TRBV7-6 and TRBJ2-7; 10 bases fit TRBD1. Germline CDR1 and CDR2: SGHVS and FNYEAQ. The CDR3 is 16 residues long. V shed 4 bases and J 5 bases; nucleotides not matched to a gene: 11. CDR3 protein: CASSSLPTGGNDEQYF. CDR3 nucleotide sequence: TGTGCCAGCAGCTCACTACCGACAGGGGGCAACGACGAGCAGTACTTC.

In DNA form, the CDR3 reads TGTGCCAGCAGCTTAGAGGGTCGAATAGCTCTGGCGGCCAACGTCCTGACTTTC. Translated, it gives CASSLEGRIALAANVLTF. The rearrangement joins TRBV7-3 to TRBJ2-6; a weak D match, TRBD2 (5 bases). There are 18 residues in the CDR3. Trimming cost V 2 bases and J 6 bases, with 20 bases left between them. CDR1 SGHTA and CDR2 FQGTGA come from the germline V gene. The full variable domain, with the rest looked up from reference TRBV7-3 and TRBJ2-6, is GAGVSQTPSNKVTEKGKYVELRCDPISGHTALYWYRQSLGQGPEFLIYFQGTGAADDSGLPNDRFFAVRPEGSVSTLKIQRTERGDSAVYLCASSLEGRIALAANVLTFGAGSRLTVL.

Here the CDR3 DNA reads TGTGCCAGCAGCCCCGGCGGCGGGGGCCGGGGTGGCTACACCTTC. Protein product: CASSPGGGGRGGYTF. J is TRBJ1-2 and V is TRBV7-2; TRBD1 is a possible D gene (6 bases). The length of the CDR3 is 15 residues. The V end lost 5 bases, the J end lost 7 bases, and 20 bases lay between the germline ends. Germline CDR1 SGHTA, CDR2 FQGNSA.

The J gene is TRBJ2-1, the V gene TRBV5-4; the D gene is possibly TRBD1 (6 bases). Trimming left V 4 bases short and J 0 bases short, with 14 bases between. CDR3 length: 16 amino acids. The germline CDR1 and CDR2 sequences are SGHNT and YYREEE (reference sequence). CDR3 DNA: TGTGCCAGCAGCAATTCAGGGGCCCGCTCCTACAATGAGCAGTTCTTC. Protein sequence: CASSNSGARSYNEQFF.

This chain links TRBV19 with TRBJ1-1; D unresolved. The CDR3 extends over 14 amino acids. V was trimmed by 5 bases and J by 3 bases, leaving 13 bases between them. In germline, CDR1 is LNHDA, CDR2 SQIVND (reference sequence). The CDR3 DNA is TGTGCCAGTAGTCAAGGCGGCACCCACACTGAAGCTTTCTTT. This sequence encodes CASSQGGTHTEAFF.

This clone was counted once. The rearrangement joins TRBV11-2 to TRBJ1-1; 10 nucleotides line up with TRBD1. Per germline, CDR1 SGHAT and CDR2 FQNNGV. Unmatched junction bases numbered 5, after V lost 2 bases and J lost 5 bases. This CDR3 has 15 amino acids. The CDR3 nucleotides read TGTGCCAGCAGCTTAAGACAGGGGGCTTGGACTGAAGCTTTCTTT. It yields the protein CASSLRQGAWTEAFF.

This clone was observed once. The rearrangement links TRBV6-6 to TRBJ2-7; TRBD1 aligns across 9 bases. This CDR3 is built from 16 residues. The junction had 9 bases not matched to a gene; V was cut back by 4 bases and J by 2 bases. Germline CDR1 and CDR2: MNHNY and SVGAGI (reference sequence). The CDR3 protein is CASSSSSTGGTYEQYF. The CDR3 nucleotides are TGTGCCAGCAGTTCCTCCTCGACAGGGGGTACCTACGAGCAGTACTTC.

About this clone itself: Other DNA sequences in the sample encode the same CDR3. The rearrangement uses TRBV3-1 (or the pseudogene TRBV3-2) and TRBJ2-3; no reliable D call. Germline CDR1 LGHDT, CDR2 YNNKEL (reference sequence). CDR3 length equals 14 residues. V shed 1 base and J shed 0 bases, with 5 bases lying between them. Written as DNA, the CDR3 is TGTGCCAGCAGCCAAGGGCCAAGCACAGATACGCAGTATTTT. It yields the protein CASSQGPSTDTQYF.

This clone was found once. This chain joins TRBV18 and TRBJ1-2; D not certain. V was cut by 0 bases and J by 0 bases, with 8 bases left in between. The length of the CDR3 is 15 residues. Germline CDR1 and CDR2: KGHSH and LQKENI. CDR3 amino acids: CASSPPGNANYGYTF. CDR3 DNA sequence: TGTGCCAGCTCACCACCCGGGAACGCTAACTATGGCTACACCTTC.

The gene calls are TRBV19 and TRBJ1-5, with 9 bases that match TRBD1. Germline trimming cut 3 bases from V and 0 bases from J; bases unmatched to any gene: 12. The CDR3 extends over 19 amino acids. The V gene's germline CDR1 is LNHDA and CDR2 SQIVND (reference sequence). CDR3 region: CASSMKGDRVTYSNQPQHF. DNA for the CDR3: TGTGCCAGTAGTATGAAGGGGGACAGGGTGACCTATAGCAATCAGCCCCAGCATTTT.

The chain links TRBV7-3 to TRBJ1-1; D perhaps matches TRBD1 (6 bases). In germline, CDR1 is SGHTA, CDR2 FQGTGA. The CDR3 spans 13 residues. V was cut by 5 bases and J by 4 bases, with 11 bases left in between. CDR3 bases: TGTGCCAGCAGCCCAACAGGGACCACTGAAGCTTTCTTT. Amino acids: CASSPTGTTEAFF.

This chain connects TRBV3-1 (or the pseudogene TRBV3-2) to TRBJ1-1; 9 bases agree with TRBD1. V lost 4 bases to trimming and J lost 4 bases; unmatched junction nucleotides: 4. Per germline, CDR1 LGHDT and CDR2 YNNKEL (reference sequence). The CDR3 is 14 residues long. DNA for the CDR3: TGTGCCAGCAGCCGAGAGACAGGGGGCACTGAAGCTTTCTTT. Translating gives CASSRETGGTEAFF.

The V call is TRBV21-1, the J call TRBJ1-1; the table's D call TRBD1 went unverified against the DNA. TRBV21-1 has pseudogene status. The CDR3 covers 13 residues. DNA for the CDR3: TGTGCCAGCAGCAAAGTTTCCAGATCGTCAGCTTTCTTT. Translated: CASSKVSRSSAFF.

The rearrangement joins TRBV6-6 to TRBJ2-3, with 7 bases identical to TRBD1. V lost 4 bases, J lost 0 bases, and 1 base stayed unmatched. Looked up from germline, CDR1 is MNHNY and CDR2 is SVGAGI (reference sequence). The CDR3 length is 14 residues. CDR3 residues: CASSSGQSTDTQYF. The CDR3 DNA is TGTGCCAGCAGTTCGGGACAGAGCACAGATACGCAGTATTTT.